This T cell receptor beta chain is from a study of T cell responses to AZD1222 COVID-19 vaccine (dated by TCRdb to the early 2020s). General notes on the study: TCR sequencing was performed for approximately 240 trial participants, of whom about 200 were given two doses of AZD1222 and around 25 were given two doses of MenACWY control vaccine. Trial participants were enrolled by age into 18-55, 56-69 and 70-plus year subgroups, with roughly 160, 29 and 62 TCR-sequenced participants respectively.

The CDR3 regions of human TCRbeta chains were analyzed by immunosequencing. The paper's data handling went like this. TCRs in the repertoires were compared against a reference library of SARS-CoV-2-specific TCRs that had been generated with the MIRA antigen-specificity platform. Breadth meant the fraction of unique TCRs that were SARS-CoV-2-associated, whereas depth meant the fraction of total T cells that were SARS-CoV-2-associated. Each spike-specific TCR was assigned to its reactive spike region and to a CD4 or CD8 class using the MIRA data. Log10-transformed breadth and depth values were compared by one-way ANOVA with Sidak's multiple comparisons tests. TCRdb took this table from immuneACCESS and kept in-frame rearrangements with V and J called. Such tables lack part of the clones; where checked against another copy, unresolved V genes explain under half of the gap, and the rest is unexplained. Clonal size and the V and J genes are those of that table, whereas D and trimming came from the DNA. The sample records 130,000 to 150,000 clones, 85% to 95% of which are singletons. Of the sample, approximately 12% is held by the ten largest clones.

The time point label here, explained by the study, means: sample from adult after SARS-CoV-2 infection, after symptom onset. A couple of convalescent COVID-19 patients, sampled after symptom onset from adults with prior SARS-CoV-2 infection, were also TCR-sequenced for comparison. The investigation overall reported the following: The whole spike protein was spanned by vaccine-associated CD4 TCRs, and dominant responses were seen in regions 160-218 and 743-854. Participants were mostly white British, with more females than males. The authors suggested clonal diversity may have been underestimated. Conclusions about previously exposed vaccinees were limited because only a handful of AZD1222 recipients were SARS-CoV-2 seropositive at baseline. Because no day 14 peak-response samples were available, the repertoires could be characterized only after the peak T cell response. In the small 56-69-year group, the increase in depth fell short of significance, most likely because of low power. A significant rise in spike-specific TCR breadth and depth was observed after two AZD1222 doses relative to day 0 and relative to MenACWY recipients. Epitopes outside the regions mutated in the B.1.351 and B.1.1.7 variants were reportedly recognized by nearly half of the unique spike-specific TCRs.

CDR1 MNHEY and CDR2 SMNVEV were looked up in the germline V gene (reference sequence). V loses 0 bases, J loses 6 bases, and the germline ends lie 9 bases apart. The CDR3 runs 13 residues from the cysteine to the phenylalanine. The CDR3 DNA has 39 bases and is translated from base 1. Remarks on this clone: What antigen it recognizes has not been identified. No much larger clone is present one base from it, and per-base qualities are unavailable.

The source material was peripheral blood, sampled after recovery from COVID-19. The source of this sequence is an adult who had recovered from COVID-19. The rearranged segments are TRBV27 and TRBJ2-7; there is no confident call for the D gene. The CDR3 loop reads CASSLSRSSEQYF. The nucleotide sequence is given as TGTGCCAGCAGTTTATCCCGTAGCTCCGAGCAGTACTTC.